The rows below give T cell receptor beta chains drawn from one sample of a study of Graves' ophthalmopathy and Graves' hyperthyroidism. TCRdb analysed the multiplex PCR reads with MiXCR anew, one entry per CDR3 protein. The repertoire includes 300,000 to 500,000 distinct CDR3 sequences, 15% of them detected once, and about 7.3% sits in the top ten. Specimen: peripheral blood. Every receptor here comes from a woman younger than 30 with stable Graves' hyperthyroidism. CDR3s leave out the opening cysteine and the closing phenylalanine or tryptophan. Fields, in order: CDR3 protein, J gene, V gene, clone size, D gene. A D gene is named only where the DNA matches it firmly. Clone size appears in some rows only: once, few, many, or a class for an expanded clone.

CDR3aa: ASSQFEGVSSYEQY
j_gene: TRBJ2-7
v_gene: TRBV14
abundance: many
d_gene: -

CDR3aa: ATSDEGVDEQY
j_gene: TRBJ2-7
v_gene: TRBV24-1
abundance: many
d_gene: -

CDR3aa: ASRRQSSYNSPLH
j_gene: TRBJ1-6
v_gene: TRBV6-6
abundance: many
d_gene: -

CDR3aa: ASSRRISNQPQH
j_gene: TRBJ1-5
v_gene: TRBV12-3/TRBV12-4
abundance: -
d_gene: -

CDR3aa: SARDRESSDYGYT
j_gene: TRBJ1-2
v_gene: TRBV20-1
abundance: many
d_gene: -

CDR3aa: SARDALQGMNTEAF
j_gene: TRBJ1-1
v_gene: TRBV20-1
abundance: many
d_gene: -

CDR3aa: AGNTGGSPLH
j_gene: TRBJ1-6
v_gene: TRBV6-2/TRBV6-3
abundance: many
d_gene: TRBD1

CDR3aa: ATSDGGATGELF
j_gene: TRBJ2-2
v_gene: TRBV24-1
abundance: few
d_gene: -

CDR3aa: ASTPGTGRISNQPQH
j_gene: TRBJ1-5
v_gene: TRBV2
abundance: many
d_gene: TRBD1

CDR3aa: ASSYGGNIV
j_gene: TRBJ1-1
v_gene: TRBV6-4
abundance: many
d_gene: -

CDR3aa: ASSLMGMNTEAF
j_gene: TRBJ1-1
v_gene: TRBV12-3/TRBV12-4
abundance: many
d_gene: -

CDR3aa: ASSPPAGRWTGELF
j_gene: TRBJ2-2
v_gene: TRBV11-1
abundance: -
d_gene: -

CDR3aa: ASSLEMNKNTGELF
j_gene: TRBJ2-2
v_gene: TRBV5-1
abundance: -
d_gene: -

CDR3aa: SASQVNYGYT
j_gene: TRBJ1-2
v_gene: TRBV20-1
abundance: -
d_gene: -

CDR3aa: ASSLWRDQPQH
j_gene: TRBJ1-5
v_gene: TRBV27
abundance: many
d_gene: -

CDR3aa: ASSLSVMDMNTEAF
j_gene: TRBJ1-1
v_gene: TRBV28
abundance: few
d_gene: -

CDR3aa: ASSPPLGQETQY
j_gene: TRBJ2-5
v_gene: TRBV18
abundance: many
d_gene: -

CDR3aa: ATSDPLYGNTIY
j_gene: TRBJ1-3
v_gene: TRBV24-1
abundance: many
d_gene: -

CDR3aa: ASSPGSAYEQY
j_gene: TRBJ2-7
v_gene: TRBV18
abundance: many
d_gene: -

CDR3aa: ASSFGPNKETQY
j_gene: TRBJ2-5
v_gene: TRBV13
abundance: many
d_gene: -

CDR3aa: ASRNLPGKEGGYGYT
j_gene: TRBJ1-2
v_gene: TRBV2
abundance: many
d_gene: -

CDR3aa: ASSLEVGSYEQY
j_gene: TRBJ2-7
v_gene: TRBV7-7
abundance: many
d_gene: -

CDR3aa: ASSFLKGSPLH
j_gene: TRBJ1-6
v_gene: TRBV12-3/TRBV12-4
abundance: -
d_gene: -

CDR3aa: ASSYSTRNYGYT
j_gene: TRBJ1-2
v_gene: TRBV6-5
abundance: many
d_gene: -

CDR3aa: ASSSGAGGYT
j_gene: TRBJ1-2
v_gene: TRBV6-6
abundance: many
d_gene: -

CDR3aa: ASSQRTRGNTIY
j_gene: TRBJ1-3
v_gene: TRBV3-1
abundance: few
d_gene: -

CDR3aa: ASSTQGTYEQY
j_gene: TRBJ2-7
v_gene: TRBV6-1
abundance: -
d_gene: -

CDR3aa: ASSLGGGFYGYT
j_gene: TRBJ1-2
v_gene: TRBV5-1
abundance: many
d_gene: TRBD1

CDR3aa: ASSQGGGFLETQY
j_gene: TRBJ2-5
v_gene: TRBV4-2
abundance: few
d_gene: TRBD2

CDR3aa: ASSRDEGTQY
j_gene: TRBJ2-5
v_gene: TRBV6-1
abundance: many
d_gene: -

CDR3aa: ASSEKRRSYEQY
j_gene: TRBJ2-7
v_gene: TRBV6-1
abundance: many
d_gene: -

CDR3aa: ASRPTSVEGGNIKY
j_gene: TRBJ2-4
v_gene: TRBV6-2/TRBV6-3
abundance: few
d_gene: TRBD2

CDR3aa: ASRGQGIYEQY
j_gene: TRBJ2-7
v_gene: TRBV6-1
abundance: many
d_gene: TRBD1

CDR3aa: ASREGGYFTEAF
j_gene: TRBJ1-1
v_gene: TRBV12-3/TRBV12-4
abundance: many
d_gene: -

CDR3aa: ASSLALRARDYGYT
j_gene: TRBJ1-2
v_gene: TRBV5-1
abundance: many
d_gene: -

CDR3aa: ASSLIPAFRGGWGQNQPQH
j_gene: TRBJ1-5
v_gene: TRBV11-2
abundance: few
d_gene: -

CDR3aa: ASSTRGGAMNTEAF
j_gene: TRBJ1-1
v_gene: TRBV12-3/TRBV12-4
abundance: many
d_gene: -

CDR3aa: ASSLEGGSPLH
j_gene: TRBJ1-6
v_gene: TRBV11-2
abundance: many
d_gene: -

CDR3aa: ASSIGLAETQD
j_gene: TRBJ2-5
v_gene: TRBV19
abundance: -
d_gene: TRBD2

CDR3aa: ASSLSAAGELF
j_gene: TRBJ2-2
v_gene: TRBV7-2
abundance: -
d_gene: -

CDR3aa: ASSLNNRISPLH
j_gene: TRBJ1-6
v_gene: TRBV5-1
abundance: many
d_gene: -

CDR3aa: SGRQWDYGYT
j_gene: TRBJ1-2
v_gene: TRBV29-1
abundance: many
d_gene: -

CDR3aa: ASSIRDRGRMNTEAF
j_gene: TRBJ1-1
v_gene: TRBV19
abundance: many
d_gene: TRBD1

CDR3aa: ATRGLVEQETQY
j_gene: TRBJ2-5
v_gene: TRBV27
abundance: many
d_gene: -

CDR3aa: ASTGTGSYERY
j_gene: TRBJ2-7
v_gene: TRBV6-1
abundance: -
d_gene: TRBD1

CDR3aa: SVEGGAGSSYEQY
j_gene: TRBJ2-7
v_gene: TRBV29-1
abundance: many
d_gene: -

CDR3aa: ASSDPGQDGAGELF
j_gene: TRBJ2-2
v_gene: TRBV2
abundance: many
d_gene: -

CDR3aa: ASLRPGTYEQY
j_gene: TRBJ2-7
v_gene: TRBV6-1
abundance: -
d_gene: -

CDR3aa: ASSQGVAVSSYEQY
j_gene: TRBJ2-7
v_gene: TRBV3-1
abundance: many
d_gene: -

CDR3aa: ASSYSAGFHQPQH
j_gene: TRBJ1-5
v_gene: TRBV6-2/TRBV6-3
abundance: many
d_gene: -

CDR3aa: SARNRVRNTKAF
j_gene: TRBJ1-1
v_gene: TRBV20-1
abundance: -
d_gene: -

CDR3aa: ASSRTQGNNQPQH
j_gene: TRBJ1-5
v_gene: TRBV12-3/TRBV12-4
abundance: many
d_gene: -

CDR3aa: ASRVGTINQPQH
j_gene: TRBJ1-5
v_gene: TRBV19
abundance: -
d_gene: -